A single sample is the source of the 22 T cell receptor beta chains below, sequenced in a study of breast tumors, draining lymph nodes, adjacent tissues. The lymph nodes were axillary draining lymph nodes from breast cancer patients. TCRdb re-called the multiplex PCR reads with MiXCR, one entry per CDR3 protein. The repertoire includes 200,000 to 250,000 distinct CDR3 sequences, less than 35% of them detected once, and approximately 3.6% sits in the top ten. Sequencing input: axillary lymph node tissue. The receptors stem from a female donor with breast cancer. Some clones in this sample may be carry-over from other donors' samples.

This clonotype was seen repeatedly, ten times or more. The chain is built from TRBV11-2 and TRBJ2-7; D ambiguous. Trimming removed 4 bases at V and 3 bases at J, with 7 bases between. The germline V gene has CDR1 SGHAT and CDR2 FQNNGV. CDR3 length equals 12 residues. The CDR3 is CASSSAGYEQYF. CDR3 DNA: TGTGCCAGCAGCTCGGCAGGCTACGAGCAGTACTTC.

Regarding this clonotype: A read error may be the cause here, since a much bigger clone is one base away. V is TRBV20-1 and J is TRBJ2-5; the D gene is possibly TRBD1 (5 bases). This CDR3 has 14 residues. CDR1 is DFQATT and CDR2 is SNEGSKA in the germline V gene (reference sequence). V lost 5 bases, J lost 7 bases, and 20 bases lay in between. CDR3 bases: TGCAGTGCTTCGCGTAGGAGACCTGGGGCGACCCAGTACTTC. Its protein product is CSASRRRPGATQYF.

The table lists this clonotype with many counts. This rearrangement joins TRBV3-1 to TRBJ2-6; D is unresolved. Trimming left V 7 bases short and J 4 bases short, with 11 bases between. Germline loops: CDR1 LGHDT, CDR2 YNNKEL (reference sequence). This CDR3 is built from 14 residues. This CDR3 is CASTGRRGANVLTF. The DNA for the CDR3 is TGTGCCAGCACTGGAAGGCGAGGGGCCAACGTCCTGACTTTC.

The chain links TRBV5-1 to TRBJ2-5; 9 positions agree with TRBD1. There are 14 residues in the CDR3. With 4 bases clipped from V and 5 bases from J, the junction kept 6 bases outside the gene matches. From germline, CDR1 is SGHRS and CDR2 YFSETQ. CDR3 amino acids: CASSTGQGRETQYF. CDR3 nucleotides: TGCGCCAGCAGCACCGGACAGGGGCGGGAGACCCAGTACTTC.

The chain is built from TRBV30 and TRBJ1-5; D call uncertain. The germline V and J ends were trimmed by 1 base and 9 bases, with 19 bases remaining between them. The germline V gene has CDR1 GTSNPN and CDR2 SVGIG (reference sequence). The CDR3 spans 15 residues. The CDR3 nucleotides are TGTGCCTGGAGTGACAGTTTAGCCCAGAATTTGCCCCAGCATTTT. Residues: CAWSDSLAQNLPQHF.

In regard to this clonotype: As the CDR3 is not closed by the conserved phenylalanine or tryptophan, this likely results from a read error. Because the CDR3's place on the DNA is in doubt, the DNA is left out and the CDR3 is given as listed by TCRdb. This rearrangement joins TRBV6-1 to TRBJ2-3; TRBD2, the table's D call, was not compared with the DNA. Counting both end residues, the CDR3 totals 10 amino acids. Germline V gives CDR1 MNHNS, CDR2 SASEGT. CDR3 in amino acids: CASSEVASGS.

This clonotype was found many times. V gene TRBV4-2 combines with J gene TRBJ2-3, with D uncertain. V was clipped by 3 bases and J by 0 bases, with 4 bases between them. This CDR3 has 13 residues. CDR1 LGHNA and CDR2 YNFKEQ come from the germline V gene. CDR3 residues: CASSHQSTDTQYF. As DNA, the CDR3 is TGTGCCAGCAGCCACCAAAGCACAGATACGCAGTATTTT.

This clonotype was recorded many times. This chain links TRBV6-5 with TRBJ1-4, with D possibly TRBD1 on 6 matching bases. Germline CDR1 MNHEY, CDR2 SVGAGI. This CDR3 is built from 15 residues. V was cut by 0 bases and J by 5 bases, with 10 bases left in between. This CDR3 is CASSYSGGTNEKLFF. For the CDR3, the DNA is TGTGCCAGCAGTTACTCGGGCGGGACAAATGAAAAACTGTTTTTT.

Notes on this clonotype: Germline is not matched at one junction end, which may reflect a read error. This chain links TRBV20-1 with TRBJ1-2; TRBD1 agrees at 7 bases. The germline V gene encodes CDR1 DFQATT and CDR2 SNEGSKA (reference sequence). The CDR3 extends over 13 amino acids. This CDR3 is CSARGQGGYAYTF. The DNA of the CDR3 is TGCAGTGCTAGAGGGCAGGGGGGGTATGCCTACACCTTC.

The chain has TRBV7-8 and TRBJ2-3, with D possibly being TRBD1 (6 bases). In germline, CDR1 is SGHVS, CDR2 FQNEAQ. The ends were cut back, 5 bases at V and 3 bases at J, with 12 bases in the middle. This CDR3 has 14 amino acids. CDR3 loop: CASSQGSRTDTQYF. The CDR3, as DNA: TGTGCCAGCAGCCAGGGGTCGCGGACAGATACGCAGTATTTT.

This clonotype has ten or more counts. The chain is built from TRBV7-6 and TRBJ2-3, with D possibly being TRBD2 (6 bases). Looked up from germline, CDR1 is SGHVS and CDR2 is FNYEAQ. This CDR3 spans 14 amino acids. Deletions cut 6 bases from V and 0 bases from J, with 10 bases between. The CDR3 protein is CASSRGTSTDTQYF. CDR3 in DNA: TGTGCCAGCAGTCGCGGGACTAGCACAGATACGCAGTATTTT.

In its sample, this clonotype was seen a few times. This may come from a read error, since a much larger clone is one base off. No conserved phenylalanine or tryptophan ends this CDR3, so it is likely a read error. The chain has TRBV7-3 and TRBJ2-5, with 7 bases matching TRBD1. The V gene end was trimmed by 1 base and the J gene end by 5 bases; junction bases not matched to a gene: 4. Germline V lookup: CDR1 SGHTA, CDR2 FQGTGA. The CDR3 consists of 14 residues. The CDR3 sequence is CASSLIGGRETQYL. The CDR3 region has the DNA TGTGCCAGCAGCTTAATAGGGGGCCGCGAGACCCAGTACCTC.

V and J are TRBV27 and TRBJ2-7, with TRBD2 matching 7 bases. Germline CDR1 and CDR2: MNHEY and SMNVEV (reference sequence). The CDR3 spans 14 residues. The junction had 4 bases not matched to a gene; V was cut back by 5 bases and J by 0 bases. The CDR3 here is CASSRRGSSYEQYF. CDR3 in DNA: TGTGCCAGCAGTAGGCGGGGGAGCTCCTACGAGCAGTACTTC.

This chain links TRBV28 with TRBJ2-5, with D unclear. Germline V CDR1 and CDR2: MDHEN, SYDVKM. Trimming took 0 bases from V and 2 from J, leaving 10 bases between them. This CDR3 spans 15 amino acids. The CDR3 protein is CASSLWANMQETQYF. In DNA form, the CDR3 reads TGTGCCAGCAGTTTATGGGCCAACATGCAAGAGACCCAGTACTTC.

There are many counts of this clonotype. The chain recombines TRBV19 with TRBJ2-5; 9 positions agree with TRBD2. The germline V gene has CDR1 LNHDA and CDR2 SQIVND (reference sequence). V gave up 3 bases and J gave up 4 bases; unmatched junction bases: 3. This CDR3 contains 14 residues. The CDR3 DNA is TGTGCCAGTAGTATCGGGACTAGCAGAGAGACCCAGTACTTC. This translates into CASSIGTSRETQYF.

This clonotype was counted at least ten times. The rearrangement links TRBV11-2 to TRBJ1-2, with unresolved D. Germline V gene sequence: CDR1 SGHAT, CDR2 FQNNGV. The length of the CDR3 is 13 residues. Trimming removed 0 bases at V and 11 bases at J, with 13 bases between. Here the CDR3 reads CASSLDLTSGYTF. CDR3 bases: TGTGCCAGCAGCTTAGATCTGACCTCCGGGTACACCTTC.

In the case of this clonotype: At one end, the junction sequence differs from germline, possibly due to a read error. As DNA, the CDR3 is TGTGTCAGCAGCTTAGATGGAGGGGCCTCCTACGAGCAGTACTTC. It codes for CVSSLDGGASYEQYF. The rearrangement links TRBV11-2 to TRBJ2-7; D possibly corresponds to TRBD2 (6 bases). There are 15 residues in the CDR3. CDR1 is SGHAT and CDR2 is FQNNGV in the germline V gene.

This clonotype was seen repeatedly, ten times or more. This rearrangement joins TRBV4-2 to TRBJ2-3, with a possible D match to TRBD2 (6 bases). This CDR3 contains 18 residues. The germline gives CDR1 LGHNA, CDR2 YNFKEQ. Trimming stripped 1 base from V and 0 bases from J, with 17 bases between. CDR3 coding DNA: TGTGCCAGCAGCCAAGGTTCGGGGGTCCTTCTTAGCACAGATACGCAGTATTTT. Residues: CASSQGSGVLLSTDTQYF.

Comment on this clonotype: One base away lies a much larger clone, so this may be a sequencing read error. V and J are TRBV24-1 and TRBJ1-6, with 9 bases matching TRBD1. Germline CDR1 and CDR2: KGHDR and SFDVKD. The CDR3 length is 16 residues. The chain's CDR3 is CATGDQGQGIHSPPHF. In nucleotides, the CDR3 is TGTGCCACCGGTGATCAGGGACAGGGAATTCATTCACCCCCCCACTTT.

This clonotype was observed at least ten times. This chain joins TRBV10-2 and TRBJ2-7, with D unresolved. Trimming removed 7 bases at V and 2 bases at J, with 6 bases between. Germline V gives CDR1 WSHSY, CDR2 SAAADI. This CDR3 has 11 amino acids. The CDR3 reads CASTRPYEQYF. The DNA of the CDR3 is TGCGCCAGCACCCGGCCCTACGAGCAGTACTTC.

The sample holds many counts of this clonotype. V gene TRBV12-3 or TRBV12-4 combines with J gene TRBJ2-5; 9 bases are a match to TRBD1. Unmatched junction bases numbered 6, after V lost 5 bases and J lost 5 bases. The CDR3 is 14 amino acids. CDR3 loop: CASSRTGARETQYF. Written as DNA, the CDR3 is TGTGCCAGCAGTAGGACAGGGGCGAGGGAGACCCAGTACTTC.

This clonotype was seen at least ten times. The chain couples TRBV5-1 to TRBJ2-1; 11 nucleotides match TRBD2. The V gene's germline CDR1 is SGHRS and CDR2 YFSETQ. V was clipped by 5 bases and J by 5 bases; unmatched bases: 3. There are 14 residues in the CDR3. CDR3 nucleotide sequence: TGCGCCAGCAGGAGACTAGCGGGGAACAATGAGCAGTTCTTC. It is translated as CASRRLAGNNEQFF.